This passage covers 32 T cell receptor beta chains from one sample sequenced in a study of cytomegalovirus exposure and HLA in healthy donors. The PCR was carried out with 60 Vbeta primers and 13 Jbeta primers. Repertoires were generated with immunoSEQ multiplex PCR, while TCRdb's copy carries only in-frame clones and drops some. The sample lists 75,000 to 95,000 clones, about nine tenths seen once, with 2% to 2.5% in the top ten. Sequencing was done on a sample of PBMCs. The receptors stem from a man younger than 35 in good health and CMV-seronegative.

This rearrangement joins TRBV28 to TRBJ2-1; 7 positions match TRBD1. CDR1 and CDR2 (germline): MDHEN, SYDVKM. J gave up 5 bases and V 7 bases, and 14 bases lay outside the gene matches. The CDR3 totals 16 residues. CDR3 nucleotide sequence: TGTGCCAGCATCGGGACAGCCTGGGGGATAAACAATGAGCAGTTCTTC. It translates to CASIGTAWGINNEQFF. The full variable domain, in which reference TRBV28 and TRBJ2-1 provide the parts outside the CDR3, is DVKVTQSSRYLVKRTGEKVFLECVQDMDHENMFWYRQDPGLGLRLIYFSYDVKMKEKGDIPEGYSVSREKKERFSLILESASTNQTSMYLCASIGTAWGINNEQFFGPGTRLTVL.

The J gene is TRBJ1-2, the V gene TRBV6-5, with D unclear. This CDR3 comprises 15 residues. CDR1 MNHEY and CDR2 SVGAGI come from the germline V gene. V was shortened by 0 bases and J by 0 bases, with 8 bases between the two germline ends. CDR3 sequence (DNA): TGTGCCAGCAGTTACTCGCTAGGCGCTAACTATGGCTACACCTTC. Protein sequence: CASSYSLGANYGYTF.

The chain carries TRBV11-3 and TRBJ2-7; 9 bases are a match to TRBD1. V trimming: 5 bases; J trimming: 6 bases; junction bases outside the gene matches: 11. This CDR3 has 15 residues. Germline V CDR1 and CDR2: SGHNT, YENEEA. This CDR3 reads CASSNHGTGQGEQYF. CDR3 DNA sequence: TGTGCCAGCAGCAACCATGGGACAGGGCAAGGCGAGCAGTACTTC.

V is TRBV18 and J is TRBJ1-2, with D possibly matching TRBD1 (6 bases). The CDR3 spans 16 residues. V lost 1 base, J lost 4 bases, and 16 bases lay in between. The germline gives CDR1 KGHSH, CDR2 LQKENI. CDR3 residues: CASSPLDDTGTYGYTF. In nucleotides, the CDR3 is TGTGCCAGCTCACCACTTGATGACACAGGGACCTATGGCTACACCTTC.

As to this clone: One end of the junction fails to match germline, which may point to a read error. The gene calls are TRBV7-9 and TRBJ2-7; a weak D match, TRBD1 (7 bases). The CDR3 loop spans 17 amino acids. Germline values: CDR1 SEHNR, CDR2 FQNEAQ (reference sequence). The CDR3: CSSSSRDWTGTGVEQYF. For the CDR3, the DNA is TGTTCCAGCAGCTCGAGGGACTGGACAGGTACAGGCGTCGAGCAGTACTTC. Looking up the rest from reference TRBV7-9 and TRBJ2-7 gives the full variable domain: DTGVSQNPRHKITKRGQNVTFRCDPISEHNRLYWYRQTLGQGPEFLTYFQNEAQLEKSRLLSDRFSAERPKGSFSTLEIQRTEQGDSAMYLCSSSSRDWTGTGVEQYFGPGTRLTVT.

V gene TRBV11-3 combines with J gene TRBJ2-5; maybe TRBD1 (6 bases). This CDR3 contains 15 residues. V dropped 1 base and J dropped 1 base, with 10 bases sitting between them. In germline, CDR1 is SGHNT, CDR2 YENEEA. The CDR3 nucleotides are TGTGCCAGCAGCTTAGGCGTGGGGGCCCAAGAGACCCAGTACTTC. Its protein is CASSLGVGAQETQYF. Looking up the rest from reference TRBV11-3 and TRBJ2-5 gives the full variable domain: EAGVVQSPRYKIIEKKQPVAFWCNPISGHNTLYWYLQNLGQGPELLIRYENEEAVDDSQLPKDRFSAERLKGVDSTLKIQPAELGDSAVYLCASSLGVGAQETQYFGPGTRLLVL.

The chain carries TRBV5-1 and TRBJ2-1; no definite D call. CDR1 SGHRS and CDR2 YFSETQ come from the germline V gene. The CDR3 runs to 14 residues. The V end was cut by 4 bases, the J end by 2 bases, with 10 bases between. In nucleotides, the CDR3 is TGCGCCAGCAGCCCGTCTCTAGCCTACAATGAGCAGTTCTTC. Residues: CASSPSLAYNEQFF.

The sample holds a few counts of this clone. The V call is TRBV7-2, the J call TRBJ2-7; TRBD1 might be the D (7 bases). CDR3 length: 13 residues. The V gene's germline CDR1 is SGHTA and CDR2 FQGNSA. V lost 3 bases and J lost 5, with 11 bases in between. The DNA of the CDR3 is TGTGCCAGCAGCTTCAGGGGGAGGAACGAGCAGTACTTC. It specifies CASSFRGRNEQYF.

The chain is built from TRBV6-5 and TRBJ2-7, with 7 bases that match TRBD2. The trim removed 2 bases at V and 6 bases at J, leaving 7 bases unmatched. Per the germline V gene, CDR1 is MNHEY and CDR2 is SVGAGI. CDR3 length: 14 amino acids. The CDR3 coding sequence is TGTGCCAGCAGTTACGGGGGAGGGCCGTGCGAGCAGTACTTC. Translating gives CASSYGGGPCEQYF.

The V gene is TRBV30, the J gene TRBJ2-3; D not certain. Trimming pared 3 bases from V and 3 bases from J, leaving 4 bases between. From germline, CDR1 is GTSNPN and CDR2 SVGIG (reference sequence). The CDR3 loop spans 11 amino acids. CDR3 residues: CAWSRTDTQYF. The CDR3 DNA sequence: TGTGCCTGGAGCCGGACAGATACGCAGTATTTT.

CDR3 in DNA: TGTGCCAGCAGCCCTAGCCGAGGAATTTGGACAGGGCCCACAGATACGCAGTATTTT. Residues: CASSPSRGIWTGPTDTQYF. This sequence joins TRBV9 and TRBJ2-3; 8 bases align to TRBD1. Losses at the gene ends were 4 bases for V and 2 bases for J; bases not matched to a gene: 18. Germline V gene sequence: CDR1 SGDLS, CDR2 YYNGEE. The CDR3 loop spans 19 amino acids.

The CDR3 sequence: CASSYAGTGLNEQYF. The CDR3 coding sequence is TGTGCCAGCAGCTACGCCGGGACAGGGCTAAACGAGCAGTACTTC. V is TRBV7-2 and J is TRBJ2-7; TRBD1 aligns across 9 bases. Trimming cost V 4 bases and J 5 bases; bases outside gene matches: 9. The CDR3 runs to 15 residues. Per germline, CDR1 SGHTA and CDR2 FQGNSA.

This chain uses TRBV6-5 with TRBJ2-7; TRBD1 matches 11 bases. The CDR3 has 14 residues. The germline CDR1 and CDR2 sequences are MNHEY and SVGAGI. Trimming took 6 bases from V and 4 from J; bases not matched to a gene: 5. CDR3 amino acids: CASRRDRGIYEQYF. In nucleotides, the CDR3 is TGTGCCAGCAGGCGGGACAGGGGGATTTACGAGCAGTACTTC.

The rearrangement joins TRBV5-4 to TRBJ2-2; the match to TRBD1 covers 10 bases. V trimming: 2 bases; J trimming: 7 bases; junction bases outside the gene matches: 5. The CDR3 spans 15 residues. Germline CDR1 and CDR2: SGHNT and YYREEE (reference sequence). CDR3 amino acids: CASSLPTGGDGELFF. DNA for the CDR3: TGTGCCAGCAGCTTACCGACAGGGGGCGACGGGGAGCTGTTTTTT. The full variable domain, its missing parts supplied by reference TRBV5-4 and TRBJ2-2, is ETGVTQSPTHLIKTRGQQVTLRCSSQSGHNTVSWYQQALGQGPQFIFQYYREEENGRGNFPPRFSGLQFPNYSSELNVNALELDDSALYLCASSLPTGGDGELFFGEGSRLTVL.

The count of this clone is one. V is TRBV4-1 and J is TRBJ1-4, with 10 bases identical to TRBD1. The length of the CDR3 is 15 residues. The trim removed 4 bases at V and 7 bases at J, leaving 6 bases unmatched. Germline V gene data show CDR1 as MGHRA and CDR2 as YSYEKL. CDR3 in amino acids: CASSRGQGGGEKLFF. The CDR3 nucleotides are TGCGCCAGCAGCCGAGGACAGGGGGGGGGTGAAAAACTGTTTTTT.

The chain uses TRBV7-3 and TRBJ2-6; D is unresolved. Germline-derived CDR1 and CDR2 are SGHTA and FQGTGA. The V end lost 5 bases, the J end lost 0 bases, and 17 bases lay between the germline ends. CDR3 length: 18 residues. The CDR3 protein is CASSPRNVRPSGANVLTF. The CDR3 DNA reads as TGTGCCAGCAGCCCCCGTAACGTGAGGCCCTCTGGGGCCAACGTCCTGACTTTC.

This clone was found once. The chain employs TRBV7-2 and TRBJ1-5; 9 bases map to TRBD1. From germline, CDR1 is SGHTA and CDR2 FQGNSA. The length of the CDR3 is 14 residues. V dropped 5 bases and J dropped 11; count of bases not matched to a gene: 10. CDR3 in DNA: TGTGCCAGCAGCCCGGGACAGGGACTTTTGTCCCAGCATTTT. Its translation: CASSPGQGLLSQHF.

V usage is TRBV5-1 and J usage is TRBJ2-5; maybe TRBD2 (5 bases). V shed 4 bases and J shed 2 bases, with 12 bases lying between them. This CDR3 has 14 amino acids. The V gene's germline CDR1 is SGHRS and CDR2 YFSETQ. The CDR3 here is CASSPSERQETQYF. The CDR3 bases are TGCGCCAGCAGCCCCTCTGAGCGGCAAGAGACCCAGTACTTC.

This chain links TRBV19 with TRBJ2-3; TRBD1 matches at 7 bases. Per germline, CDR1 LNHDA and CDR2 SQIVND (reference sequence). The CDR3 is made up of 14 amino acids. Trimming at V came to 9 bases and at J to 0 bases, leaving 6 bases not matched to a gene. The CDR3 sequence is CASTTGPSTDTQYF. The DNA of the CDR3 is TGTGCCAGCACGACAGGGCCTAGCACAGATACGCAGTATTTT.

The J gene is TRBJ2-5, the V gene TRBV28, with D uncertain. The V gene's germline CDR1 is MDHEN and CDR2 SYDVKM. This CDR3 is 14 amino acids long. V lost 2 bases to trimming and J lost 2 bases, with 9 bases between them. The CDR3 loop reads CASSLVGVQETQYF. The CDR3 DNA reads TGTGCCAGCAGTTTAGTCGGAGTGCAAGAGACCCAGTACTTC.

The rearrangement joins TRBV9 to TRBJ1-2; D gene uncertain. The length of the CDR3 is 14 residues. Germline V gives CDR1 SGDLS, CDR2 YYNGEE. Between the trimmed V and J ends, which lost 3 bases and 3 bases, there was a span of 12 bases. CDR3 nucleotide sequence: TGTGCCAGCAGCGAAAGTGCAGGCGACTATGGCTACACCTTC. It codes for CASSESAGDYGYTF.

The rearrangement links TRBV7-9 to TRBJ1-1; 7 nucleotides agree with TRBD1. Per germline, CDR1 SEHNR and CDR2 FQNEAQ (reference sequence). The CDR3 sequence is 15 residues long. V was pared by 3 bases and J by 0 bases, with 4 bases of the junction left unmatched. The CDR3 DNA reads TGTGCCAGCAGCTTCCCGGGACAGCTGAACACTGAAGCTTTCTTT. This sequence encodes CASSFPGQLNTEAFF. Using reference TRBV7-9 and TRBJ1-1 for the parts outside the CDR3, the full variable domain is DTGVSQNPRHKITKRGQNVTFRCDPISEHNRLYWYRQTLGQGPEFLTYFQNEAQLEKSRLLSDRFSAERPKGSFSTLEIQRTEQGDSAMYLCASSFPGQLNTEAFFGQGTRLTVV.

This clone was seen once. The chain joins TRBV19 to TRBJ2-5; a weak D match, TRBD2 (7 bases). The J call is in doubt because the DNA end fits TRBJ2-7 better. The germline CDR1 and CDR2 sequences are LNHDA and SQIVND (reference sequence). CDR3 length: 16 residues. The CDR3 DNA is TGTGCCAGTAGTTTCACGGGGGCGGGAGTTTTCTACGAGCAGTACTTC. Protein: CASSFTGAGVFYEQYF.

The J gene is TRBJ2-5, the V gene TRBV29-1; D might be TRBD1 (6 bases). The CDR3 has 12 amino acids. The germline V gene has CDR1 SQVTM and CDR2 ANQGSEA. V was pared by 6 bases and J by 5 bases, with 13 bases between. The CDR3, as DNA: TGCAGCGTATCACAGGGTAGGGAGACCCAGTACTTC. Translated, it gives CSVSQGRETQYF. The variable domain in full, with the rest retrieved from reference TRBV29-1 and TRBJ2-5, is SAVISQKPSRDICQRGTSLTIQCQVDSQVTMMFWYRQQPGQSLTLIATANQGSEATYESGFVIDKFPISRPNLTFSTLTVSNMSPEDSSIYLCSVSQGRETQYFGPGTRLLVL.

V is TRBV2 and J is TRBJ2-5; 14 bases map to TRBD2. The end of the DNA aligns better with TRBJ2-7, so the J call may be wrong. The CDR3 runs to 16 residues. The germline V gene has CDR1 SNHLY and CDR2 FYNNEI. CDR3 DNA sequence: TGTGCCAGCAGTGAAGCGCTTGGACTAGCGGGAGGCGAGCAGTACTTC. As protein: CASSEALGLAGGEQYF.

The chain couples TRBV6-1 to TRBJ1-1; tentatively, D is TRBD1 (6 bases). The germline gives CDR1 MNHNS, CDR2 SASEGT. This CDR3 region has 15 residues. V dropped 6 bases and J dropped 2 bases, with 16 bases sitting between them. CDR3 protein: CASRIGTTPNTEAFF. CDR3 DNA: TGTGCCAGCAGAATCGGGACAACCCCTAACACTGAAGCTTTCTTT.

The rearrangement joins TRBV6-5 to TRBJ2-7, with 9 bases identical to TRBD1. Trimming at V came to 4 bases and at J to 6 bases, leaving 13 bases not matched to a gene. Germline V gives CDR1 MNHEY, CDR2 SVGAGI. This CDR3 comprises 16 residues. The CDR3 loop is CASSSTSGTGSGEQYF. The CDR3 DNA sequence: TGTGCCAGCAGTTCCACTTCCGGGACAGGGTCCGGCGAGCAGTACTTC.

V usage is TRBV7-2 and J usage is TRBJ2-7; 8 nucleotides match TRBD2. Germline V gene lookup returns CDR1 SGHTA and CDR2 FQGNSA. The CDR3 has 15 amino acids. The junction had 8 bases not matched to a gene; V was cut back by 5 bases and J by 2 bases. The CDR3 DNA reads TGTGCCAGCAGCGCCGTAGCGGGAAGGGCCTACGAGCAGTACTTC. Its translation: CASSAVAGRAYEQYF.

This chain links TRBV18 with TRBJ1-3; D perhaps matches TRBD1 (6 bases). V lost 5 bases and J lost 0, with 11 bases in between. The CDR3 is made up of 15 amino acids. CDR1 KGHSH and CDR2 LQKENI come from the germline V gene. This CDR3 reads CASSSDRSSGNTIYF. In DNA form, the CDR3 reads TGTGCCAGCTCATCCGACAGGAGCTCTGGAAACACCATATATTTT.

This chain connects TRBV28 to TRBJ2-5; possibly TRBD1 for D (6 bases). The V gene's germline CDR1 is MDHEN and CDR2 SYDVKM. Trimming cost V 4 bases and J 5 bases, with 17 bases left between them. The CDR3 runs to 15 residues. Written as DNA, the CDR3 is TGTGCCAGCAGTTCATCTGGGCAGGGGTGGGAGACCCAGTACTTC. Protein: CASSSSGQGWETQYF.

The chain has TRBV19 and TRBJ2-5; 7 positions match TRBD2. The assigned J gene may be wrong: the sequence end matches TRBJ2-7 better. Germline V gene data show CDR1 as LNHDA and CDR2 as SQIVND (reference sequence). The CDR3 runs 13 residues. CDR3 DNA sequence: TGTGCCAGTAAACCGGCGGGAGTTGGCGAGCAGTACTTC. Amino acids: CASKPAGVGEQYF.

This chain joins TRBV18 and TRBJ1-3; D unclear. Trimming took off 0 bases at V and 0 bases at J, with 9 bases between the two ends. From germline, CDR1 is KGHSH and CDR2 LQKENI. This CDR3 is 16 amino acids long. CDR3 residues: CASSPPSTLSGNTIYF. CDR3 bases: TGTGCCAGCTCACCACCGAGCACCCTCTCTGGAAACACCATATATTTT.